A single TCR beta chain is shown here with its context. Its target is not known. TCRdb re-called the 5' RACE reads through MiXCR, storing one row per CDR3 protein. The sample includes hundreds of thousands of distinct CDR3 sequences, under 20% of them seen just once. The data belong to a study of T-cell memory formation after mild COVID-19. Points from the study as a whole: Balance between CD4 and CD8 was seen in clones contracting day 15 to 85, and a CD4+ lean was seen in later expanders.

This CDR3 has 15 amino acids. V lost 2 bases and J lost 6, with 14 bases in between. Per germline, CDR1 SGHAT and CDR2 FQNNGV. This receptor was obtained from an adult woman who had mild COVID-19 (a few samples of this study predate the infection). Cell type and time point are not known. Sequenced input: PBMCs or a T cell subset sorted from them (not recorded which). The genes are TRBV11-2 and TRBJ2-1; D gene uncertain. In DNA, the CDR3 is TGTGCCAGCAGCTTATTGCTCCATTCGATCAATGAGCAGTTCTTC. Amino acids: CASSLLLHSINEQFF.